The 12 T cell receptor beta chains given below trace back to one sample, sequenced in a study of cytotoxic CD8 clonotypes in ibrutinib-treated CLL. The protocol was immunoSEQ multiplex PCR, while the TCRdb copy is restricted to in-frame clones and leaves out a portion. The sample includes over 95,000 clones, about 50% seen only once; the top ten take about 40%. The sequences come from PBMCs, collected after 24 months of ibrutinib treatment. These receptors all stem from a human donor with chronic lymphocytic leukemia.

V gene TRBV5-4 combines with J gene TRBJ2-3; 10 bases align to TRBD2. The CDR3 totals 16 residues. The ends lost 4 bases at V and 7 bases at J; junction bases unmatched: 12. The germline V gene encodes CDR1 SGHNT and CDR2 YYREEE (reference sequence). CDR3 loop: CASSETVSGGSHTQYF. In DNA, the CDR3 is TGTGCCAGCAGCGAGACGGTTAGCGGGGGGTCGCATACGCAGTATTTT.

V and J are TRBV5-1 and TRBJ2-3, with 11 bases fitting TRBD2. The CDR3 contains 15 residues. J was trimmed by 2 bases and V by 4 bases; bases with no gene match: 3. Germline values: CDR1 SGHRS, CDR2 YFSETQ. Written as DNA, the CDR3 is TGCGCCAGCAGCACGGGACTAGCGGACACAGATACGCAGTATTTT. This encodes CASSTGLADTDTQYF.

The chain has TRBV5-1 and TRBJ2-7, with TRBD1 matching 8 bases. The CDR3 spans 15 residues. Germline V gene lookup returns CDR1 SGHRS and CDR2 YFSETQ. The ends lost 3 bases at V and 0 bases at J; junction bases unmatched: 5. The CDR3 DNA reads as TGCGCCAGCAGCTGGGCGGGGACAGGCTCCTACGAGCAGTACTTC. Its translation is CASSWAGTGSYEQYF. The full variable domain, in which reference TRBV5-1 and TRBJ2-7 provide the parts outside the CDR3, is KAGVTQTPRYLIKTRGQQVTLSCSPISGHRSVSWYQQTPGQGLQFLFEYFSETQRNKGNFPGRFSGRQFSNSRSEMNVSTLELGDSALYLCASSWAGTGSYEQYFGPGTRLTVT.

This clone is deemed medium-sized. The chain carries TRBV2 and TRBJ2-1; D gene uncertain. Looked up from germline, CDR1 is SNHLY and CDR2 is FYNNEI. Trimming removed 4 bases from V and 4 bases from J, with 5 bases in between. The CDR3 is made up of 12 amino acids. The CDR3 region is CASSGGYNEQFF. In nucleotides, the CDR3 is TGTGCCAGCAGTGGAGGTTACAATGAGCAGTTCTTC.

This chain links TRBV4-3 with TRBJ2-3; D ambiguous. CDR1 is LGHNA, CDR2 YSLEER, per germline. This CDR3 comprises 17 residues. The ends were cut back, 0 bases at V and 4 bases at J, with 17 bases in the middle. CDR3 loop: CASSQDARPTYPDTQYF. In nucleotides, the CDR3 is TGCGCCAGCAGCCAAGATGCGCGGCCGACGTACCCAGATACGCAGTATTTT.

The chain uses TRBV29-1 and TRBJ1-2; D call uncertain. Germline lookup yields CDR1 SQVTM and CDR2 ANQGSEA. CDR3 size: 12 residues. With 5 bases removed from V and 1 base from J, the gap between germline ends came to 8 bases. As DNA, the CDR3 is TGCAGCGTTACGACGGATAACTATGGCTACACCTTC. Amino acids: CSVTTDNYGYTF.

The chain joins TRBV5-1 to TRBJ1-1; tentatively, D is TRBD1 (5 bases). The CDR3 sequence is 16 residues long. Germline-derived CDR1 and CDR2 are SGHRS and YFSETQ. Trimming cost V 0 bases and J 1 base, with 13 bases left between them. CDR3 in amino acids: CASSLVWAGPNTEAFF. Written as DNA, the CDR3 is TGCGCCAGCAGCTTGGTATGGGCAGGGCCGAACACTGAAGCTTTCTTT.

The chain carries TRBV5-1 and TRBJ1-1, with no clear D. Germline assignment: CDR1 SGHRS and CDR2 YFSETQ. V lost 2 bases and J lost 4, with 9 bases in between. The CDR3 extends over 13 amino acids. The CDR3 region has the DNA TGCGCCAGCAGCTTAAAAGAGGGCACTGAAGCTTTCTTT. Amino acid sequence: CASSLKEGTEAFF.

The genes are TRBV7-2 and TRBJ2-7; no firm D call. The CDR3 length is 13 residues. V was cut by 0 bases and J by 6 bases, with 9 bases left in between. Germline V gene lookup returns CDR1 SGHTA and CDR2 FQGNSA. The CDR3 DNA is TGTGCCAGCAGCTTAGCAGGGTCGGGCGAGCAGTACTTC. Amino acids: CASSLAGSGEQYF.

This clone was found a few times. The V call is TRBV9, the J call TRBJ2-2; D may be TRBD1 (5 bases). This CDR3 contains 14 residues. From germline, CDR1 is SGDLS and CDR2 YYNGEE. Trimming took 4 bases from V and 9 from J, leaving 16 bases between them. The CDR3 is CASSPTDLGRELFF. CDR3 nucleotide sequence: TGTGCCAGCAGCCCAACTGATTTGGGGCGGGAGCTGTTTTTT.

This clone has a handful of counts. This chain connects TRBV14 to TRBJ1-6, with no clear D. This CDR3 has 16 amino acids. Trimming removed 0 bases from V and 1 base from J, with 7 bases in between. Per the germline V gene, CDR1 is SGHDN and CDR2 is FVKESK. Here the CDR3 DNA reads TGTGCCAGCAGCCAAGAATGGGGATCCTATAATTCACCCCTCCACTTT. Encoded protein: CASSQEWGSYNSPLHF.

This clone was seen more than once but under ten times. This rearrangement joins TRBV20-1 to TRBJ1-4; no reliable D call. Germline V gene data show CDR1 as DFQATT and CDR2 as SNEGSKA (reference sequence). This CDR3 is 11 amino acids long. The V end was cut by 3 bases, the J end by 6 bases, with 5 bases between. The CDR3 bases are TGCAGTGCTAGGGACCATGAAAAACTGTTTTTT. As protein: CSARDHEKLFF.